Each of the 14 T cell receptor beta chains below was sequenced from the same sample in a study of T cell repertoires in cytomegalovirus infection. Each CDR3 protein gets one entry after TCRdb re-called the reads with MiXCR. Here the sample spans about 130,000 distinct CDR3 sequences, approximately 9.2% being singletons. Sample: PBMCs. These receptor sequences come from a human donor in good health (CMV status not recorded). Some clones in this sample may be carry-over from other donors' samples.

This clonotype was counted many times. The chain couples TRBV12-5 to TRBJ2-3; D possibly corresponds to TRBD1 (5 bases). V gave up 8 bases and J gave up 0 bases, with 12 bases separating them. The germline V gene has CDR1 LGHNT and CDR2 FRNRAP. The length of the CDR3 is 14 residues. The CDR3 coding sequence is TGTGCTAGTTGTGAGGACACTAGCACAGATACGCAGTATTTT. Translating gives CASCEDTSTDTQYF.

In this sample, this clonotype turned up many times. The rearrangement links TRBV20-1 to TRBJ2-6; a possible D gene is TRBD1 (5 bases). With 5 bases removed from V and 2 bases from J, the gap between germline ends came to 7 bases. This CDR3 contains 13 residues. Germline V gene sequence: CDR1 DFQATT, CDR2 SNEGSKA (reference sequence). CDR3 in DNA: TGCAGTGCTCTAGGGGCTGGGGCCAACGTCCTGACTTTC. Its protein is CSALGAGANVLTF.

Ten or more counts support this clonotype. V gene TRBV28 combines with J gene TRBJ2-7; TRBD1 matches at 7 bases. The CDR3 extends over 14 amino acids. J lost 2 bases, V lost 6 bases, and 7 bases had no gene match. Germline lookup yields CDR1 MDHEN and CDR2 SYDVKM. In nucleotides, the CDR3 is TGTGCCAGCAGCCTGACAGGGAAGGCCTACGAGCAGTACTTC. It specifies CASSLTGKAYEQYF.

This clonotype was seen ten or more times. The V call is TRBV6-6, the J call TRBJ1-1; D unresolved. The germline V and J ends were trimmed by 4 bases and 2 bases, with 14 bases remaining between them. Per the germline V gene, CDR1 is MNHNY and CDR2 is SVGAGI (reference sequence). CDR3 length: 15 residues. The CDR3 here is CASSSADGLNTEAFF. CDR3 nucleotides: TGTGCCAGCAGTTCCGCGGACGGACTAAACACTGAAGCTTTCTTT.

This clonotype was observed at least ten times. The V call is TRBV28, the J call TRBJ2-2; unclear D gene. Looked up from germline, CDR1 is MDHEN and CDR2 is SYDVKM. V was pared by 5 bases and J by 3 bases, with 13 bases between. CDR3 length: 15 residues. Written as DNA, the CDR3 is TGTGCCAGCAGTCAGCAAGACTGGGACACCGGGGAGCTGTTTTTT. As protein: CASSQQDWDTGELFF.

This clonotype was recorded at least ten times. The chain links TRBV28 to TRBJ1-2; no firm D call. The CDR3 length is 12 residues. V was pared by 2 bases and J by 8 bases, with 9 bases between. Per the germline V gene, CDR1 is MDHEN and CDR2 is SYDVKM. The CDR3 spells CASSLDQWGYTF. DNA for the CDR3: TGTGCCAGCAGTTTAGATCAGTGGGGCTACACCTTC.

This clonotype was detected many times. The chain uses TRBV19 and TRBJ2-5; weak D call: TRBD1 (5 bases). This CDR3 spans 15 amino acids. The V end lost 2 bases, the J end lost 1 base, and 11 bases lay between the germline ends. Germline CDR1 LNHDA, CDR2 SQIVND (reference sequence). The chain's CDR3 is CASSIQGQRQETQYF. CDR3 sequence (DNA): TGTGCCAGTAGTATACAGGGTCAGCGCCAAGAGACCCAGTACTTC.

This clonotype was seen once. A read error may explain this, as a much larger clone is one base away. The V gene is TRBV6-8, the J gene TRBJ1-4; D is unclear. The CDR3 length is 16 residues. CDR1 is MNHGY, CDR2 SAAAGT, per germline. CDR3: CAGRTSRRPTNEKLFF. CDR3 coding DNA: TGTGCCGGCAGAACTTCAAGAAGGCCAACTAATGAAAAACTGTTTTTT.

V is TRBV18 and J is TRBJ2-7, with TRBD2 matching over 7 bases. Germline V gene data show CDR1 as KGHSH and CDR2 as LQKENI. This CDR3 contains 14 residues. Trimming took 6 bases from V and 7 from J; bases not matched to a gene: 12. The CDR3 DNA follows: TGTGCCAGCTCCCCGTCTAGCGGAGCTCGTGAGCAGTACTTC. Translation: CASSPSSGAREQYF.

The table lists this clonotype with many counts. This chain uses TRBV7-2 with TRBJ2-3, with D possibly called TRBD1 or TRBD2 (5 bases each). CDR1 is SGHTA and CDR2 is FQGNSA in the germline V gene. The CDR3 extends over 16 amino acids. Trimming removed 5 bases from V and 7 bases from J, with 22 bases in between. The DNA of the CDR3 is TGTGCCAGCAGCCCCCGGGTGGGACCAGCCGTATATACGCAGTATTTT. Translated: CASSPRVGPAVYTQYF. Drawing the rest from reference TRBV7-2 and TRBJ2-3, the complete variable domain is GAGVSQSPSNKVTEKGKDVELRCDPISGHTALYWYRQSLGQGLEFLIYFQGNSAPDKSGLPSDRFSAERTGGSVSTLTIQRTQQEDSAVYLCASSPRVGPAVYTQYFGPGTRLTVL.

Many counts were recorded for this clonotype. The chain links TRBV12-3 or TRBV12-4 to TRBJ1-1; D not resolved. The CDR3 sequence is 14 residues long. With 5 bases removed from V and 5 bases from J, the gap between germline ends came to 15 bases. For the CDR3, the DNA is TGTGCCAGCAGTAAGGACGGGGTCACGACTGAAGCTTTCTTT. Its translation is CASSKDGVTTEAFF.

This chain links TRBV20-1 with TRBJ1-1; unclear D gene. The CDR3 consists of 16 residues. The V end lost 0 bases, the J end lost 0 bases, and 14 bases lay between the germline ends. Germline-derived CDR1 and CDR2 are DFQATT and SNEGSKA (reference sequence). CDR3 sequence reads: CSARDRGPNMNTEAFF. CDR3 bases: TGCAGTGCTAGAGATCGAGGACCGAACATGAACACTGAAGCTTTCTTT.

The genes are TRBV19 and TRBJ2-5, with D possibly TRBD2 on 5 matching bases. This CDR3 region has 15 residues. V shed 3 bases and J shed 6 bases, with 17 bases lying between them. The V gene's germline CDR1 is LNHDA and CDR2 SQIVND (reference sequence). The CDR3 DNA follows: TGTGCCAGTAGTATCCACAGACCCTCCGGGAAGACCCAGTACTTC. Protein product: CASSIHRPSGKTQYF.

This clonotype came up many times. V is TRBV28 and J is TRBJ2-2; TRBD2 might be the D (6 bases). V was pared by 7 bases and J by 1 base, with 10 bases between. The germline CDR1 and CDR2 sequences are MDHEN and SYDVKM. The CDR3 runs to 14 residues. The CDR3 spells CASTLGGNTGELFF. The CDR3 DNA follows: TGTGCCAGCACCCTCGGGGGGAACACCGGGGAGCTGTTTTTT.